This is a list of T cell receptor beta chains from one sample in a study of monozygotic twins with inflammatory bowel disease. Following a re-call of the 5' RACE reads, TCRdb has one entry per CDR3 protein and lacks DNA. This repertoire comprises a few hundred thousand distinct CDR3 sequences; its ten largest clones make up approximately 1.6%. Input material: blood. These receptors were collected from a human donor with ulcerative colitis or Crohn's disease, or a healthy co-twin of an affected twin (not recorded which). Each CDR3 is given with its conserved first and last residue. Each record gives: CDR3 protein, V gene, J gene.

CDR3 protein: CAIGGGDSVVVTQYF
V gene: TRBV10-3
J gene: TRBJ2-3

CDR3 protein: CASSLGQGTGTRNTQYF
V gene: TRBV7-6
J gene: TRBJ2-3

CDR3 protein: CASSLDRFNSPLHF
V gene: TRBV5-1
J gene: TRBJ1-6

CDR3 protein: CASELGSTDTQYF
V gene: TRBV5-1
J gene: TRBJ2-3

CDR3 protein: CASSLGPRGYTF
V gene: TRBV7-8
J gene: TRBJ1-2

CDR3 protein: CASSFDSNQPQHF
V gene: TRBV5-1
J gene: TRBJ1-5

CDR3 protein: CASSPPGQGGQPQHF
V gene: TRBV18
J gene: TRBJ1-5

CDR3 protein: CASSSVPPSEQYF
V gene: TRBV7-6
J gene: TRBJ2-7

CDR3 protein: CASSRAPGGSYTF
V gene: TRBV3-1
J gene: TRBJ1-2

CDR3 protein: CASSQDWESSYEQYF
V gene: TRBV14
J gene: TRBJ2-7

CDR3 protein: CASSFVGQFNSPLHF
V gene: TRBV5-6
J gene: TRBJ1-6

CDR3 protein: CASSYGPHTGELFF
V gene: TRBV12-3/TRBV12-4
J gene: TRBJ2-2

CDR3 protein: CASGLGGIQYF
V gene: TRBV28
J gene: TRBJ2-4

CDR3 protein: CASSRDQLEQYF
V gene: TRBV6-2/TRBV6-3
J gene: TRBJ2-7

CDR3 protein: CASIRTYLSGANVLTF
V gene: TRBV2
J gene: TRBJ2-6

CDR3 protein: CASSFLGGPQYF
V gene: TRBV5-1
J gene: TRBJ2-3

CDR3 protein: CASMGRGPAEAFF
V gene: TRBV7-2
J gene: TRBJ1-1

CDR3 protein: CASSFTSGGVTGELFF
V gene: TRBV11-2
J gene: TRBJ2-2

CDR3 protein: CASSQGSGSGNTIYF
V gene: TRBV4-1
J gene: TRBJ1-3